These T cell receptor beta chains were read from a single sample in a study of cytomegalovirus exposure and HLA in healthy donors. Using immunoSEQ multiplex PCR, the repertoire was profiled, and TCRdb retains in-frame clones only, with some absent. This table lists approximately 190,000 clones. Specimen: PBMCs. The receptors come from a man aged 25 to 40 in good health and CMV-seronegative. Each CDR3 is given with its conserved first and last residue. Each record gives: J gene, D gene, V gene, CDR3 DNA, CDR3 protein. The D gene is left open where the match is weak.

TRBJ2-7 NA TRBV5-1 TGCGCCAGCAGCTTGGTGGGGACTCCACCCGGAAACGAGCAGTACTTC CASSLVGTPPGNEQYF
TRBJ1-2 NA TRBV6-5 TGTGCCAGCAGTTACGCTGATGCGGGGGGTGTTTACGGCTACACCTTC CASSYADAGGVYGYTF
TRBJ1-2 NA TRBV6-5 TGTGCCAGCACAGGGGCTTCTAACTATGGCTACACCTTC CASTGASNYGYTF
TRBJ2-7 TRBD2 TRBV6-6 TGTGCCACAAAAGGTAGCGGGCCGACCTACGAGCAGTACTTC CATKGSGPTYEQYF
TRBJ2-7 NA TRBV11-2 TGTGCCAGCAGCCACAGCCCGACAGACTCCTACGAGCAGTACTTC CASSHSPTDSYEQYF
TRBJ2-3 NA TRBV4-3 TGCGCCAGCAGCCAAGAGCGAGCGACGACAGATACGCAGTATTTT CASSQERATTDTQYF
TRBJ2-3 TRBD2 TRBV19 TGTGCCAGTAGTATAGGTAGCGGGACTGGAGATACGCAGTATTTT CASSIGSGTGDTQYF
TRBJ1-1 TRBD1 TRBV5-1 TGCGCCAGCAGCGGGGGACAGGGGGCGACTGAAGCTTTCTTT CASSGGQGATEAFF
TRBJ1-3 NA TRBV5-8 TGTGCCAGCAGCTTGGGACAGCCTGGAAACACCATATATTTT CASSLGQPGNTIYF
TRBJ2-6 NA TRBV19 TGTGCCAGTAGTATTCCGGGGGTAGGCTCTGGGGCCAACGTCCTGACTTTC CASSIPGVGSGANVLTF
TRBJ2-7 TRBD1 TRBV4-3 TGCGCCAGCAGCCCTGGGATAGGACAGGATTCCTACGAGCAGTACTTC CASSPGIGQDSYEQYF
TRBJ2-7 TRBD1 TRBV4-1 TGCGCCAGCAGCCCAACAATCGTCAGGGGGCCCCACGAGCAGTACTTC CASSPTIVRGPHEQYF
TRBJ2-3 NA TRBV2 TGTGCCAGCAGCAGGAGGGTACCTAGGGGGCAAGGAGATACGCAGTATTTT CASSRRVPRGQGDTQYF
TRBJ2-1 NA TRBV29-1 TGCAGCGTTGAAACCGAGGGTGGTGATGAGCAGTTCTTC CSVETEGGDEQFF
TRBJ1-3 NA TRBV30 TGTGCCTGGAGTCCCCCAGGGGTCATCTCTGGAAACACCATATATTTT CAWSPPGVISGNTIYF
TRBJ1-2 TRBD1 TRBV13 TGTGCCAGCAGCCCAAGGGACAGGGATAACTATGGCTACACCTTC CASSPRDRDNYGYTF
TRBJ2-4 NA TRBV13 TGTGCCAGCAGCTCTTCTTTGACAGTAATTCTAGCCAAAAACATTCAGTACTTC CASSSSLTVILAKNIQYF
TRBJ2-1 NA TRBV6-4 TGTGCCAGCAGTGACTCGACCAGGGATGAGCAGTTCTTC CASSDSTRDEQFF
TRBJ2-7 TRBD1 TRBV5-1 TGCGCCAGCAGACAGCCGGGACAGGGCCACGAGCAGTACTTC CASRQPGQGHEQYF
TRBJ1-3 NA TRBV27 TGTGCCAGCAGTTTACGGGGTACTGGAAACACCATATATTTT CASSLRGTGNTIYF
TRBJ2-7 NA TRBV5-1 TGCGCCAGCAGCTTGGTGGACGCCCGGAGGGAGCAGTACTTC CASSLVDARREQYF
TRBJ2-7 TRBD2 TRBV2 TGTGCCAGCAGTGATCGAGCGGGGTCCTACGAGCAGTACTTC CASSDRAGSYEQYF
TRBJ2-1 TRBD1 TRBV4-1 TGCGCCAGCAGAATCGAACCGGGACAGGGGCGACAGGATGAGCAGTTCTTC CASRIEPGQGRQDEQFF
TRBJ2-4 NA TRBV19 TGTGCCAGTAGTACTCTAAGGGGAAACATTCAGTACTTC CASSTLRGNIQYF
TRBJ2-2 NA TRBV10-3 TGTGCCATCAGTGAGATTCGGGTCCGGGACACCGGGGAGCTGTTTTTT CAISEIRVRDTGELFF
TRBJ2-1 TRBD2 TRBV4-3 TGCGCCAGCAGCCAAGACGACAGCGGGGGAGGCAATGAGCAGTTCTTC CASSQDDSGGGNEQFF
TRBJ1-2 TRBD1 TRBV28 TGTGCCAGCAGTTCACCGGGACAGTTCTATGGCTACACCTTC CASSSPGQFYGYTF
TRBJ1-1 TRBD1 TRBV5-8 TGTGCCAGCAGCTTGTCTGACAGGGCCCGTGAAGCTTTCTTT CASSLSDRAREAFF
TRBJ2-3 TRBD2 TRBV7-9 TGTGCCAGCAGCCAGAGCGGGAGTACAGATACGCAGTATTTT CASSQSGSTDTQYF
TRBJ1-1 TRBD1 TRBV29-1 TGCAGCGCCGACGGGACAGGGGGAAGTATTAACACTGAAGCTTTCTTT CSADGTGGSINTEAFF
TRBJ2-7 TRBD1 TRBV6-6 TGTGCCAGCAGTTCTACCGGGACAGGGAGATCCTACGAGCAGTACTTC CASSSTGTGRSYEQYF
TRBJ2-3 NA TRBV28 TGTGCCAGCAGTTTAATCCGGACAGCGAGCACAGATACGCAGTATTTT CASSLIRTASTDTQYF
TRBJ2-2 NA TRBV18 TGTGCCAGCTCACCACCGTCGTTAGGGAGTGTCGGGGAGCTGTTTTTT CASSPPSLGSVGELFF
TRBJ1-1 TRBD1 TRBV27 TGTGCCAGCAGTTTTGGTCGGGGACAGGGGGCGGGTAGGACTGAAGCTTTCTTT CASSFGRGQGAGRTEAFF
TRBJ2-5 TRBD2 TRBV7-9 TGTGCCAGCAGCGCCCCTAGCGGGGGAGCGAAAGAGACCCAGTACTTC CASSAPSGGAKETQYF
TRBJ1-4 NA TRBV4-1 TGCGCCAGCAGCCAAGAGGGAGGAGCAACTAATGAAAAACTGTTTTTT CASSQEGGATNEKLFF
TRBJ2-2 NA TRBV11-2 TGTGCCAGCAGCTTAAGGCTAGACCCCGGGGAGCTGTTTTTT CASSLRLDPGELFF
TRBJ2-7 TRBD1 TRBV5-4 TGTGCCAGCAGCTCGCCCGGGACAGGGCACGACGAGCAGTACTTC CASSSPGTGHDEQYF
TRBJ1-2 NA TRBV6-1 TGTGCCAGCAGTGAAACTATAAGCAGGGGCTTTGGCTACACCTTC CASSETISRGFGYTF
TRBJ1-4 TRBD1 TRBV10-3 TGTGCCATCAGTGGGACAGGGGAGGCTAATGAAAAACTGTTTTTT CAISGTGEANEKLFF
TRBJ2-7 NA TRBV18 TGTGCCAGCTCACCACCGGCCGGGACCTACGAGCAGTACTTC CASSPPAGTYEQYF
TRBJ2-7 TRBD1 TRBV13 TGTGCCAGCAGCGGAGGACAGGGTCGCTACGAGCAGTACTTC CASSGGQGRYEQYF
TRBJ1-4 TRBD1 TRBV9 TGTGCCAGCAGCGTCGGACAGGGGCATGAAAAACTGTTTTTT CASSVGQGHEKLFF
TRBJ2-2 TRBD1 TRBV27 TGTGCCAGTCGAGCCGGGACAGCAAACACCGGGGAGCTGTTTTTT CASRAGTANTGELFF
TRBJ2-3 NA TRBV18 TGTGCCAGCTCACCAATACAGGGTGGGTCCACAGATACGCAGTATTTT CASSPIQGGSTDTQYF
TRBJ2-3 TRBD2 TRBV2 TGTGCCAGCAGTCCTATTGGGGGGGAAGCAGATACGCAGTATTTT CASSPIGGEADTQYF
TRBJ2-2 TRBD2 TRBV13 TGTGCCAGCAGCTCCGTTACAGCGGGGGTACCGAACACCGGGGAGCTGTTTTTT CASSSVTAGVPNTGELFF
TRBJ2-3 TRBD1 TRBV30 TGTGCCTGGGACGGGACAGGGGTATGGGGGTCGCAGTATTTT CAWDGTGVWGSQYF
TRBJ1-1 TRBD1 TRBV2 TGTGCCAGCAGTTTAGGACAGGAGAACACTGAAGCTTTCTTT CASSLGQENTEAFF
TRBJ1-4 TRBD1 TRBV4-3 TGCGCCAGCAGCCAAGAGATACAGCGACAGGGATATGAAAAACTGTTTTTT CASSQEIQRQGYEKLFF
TRBJ1-1 NA TRBV5-1 TGCGCCAGCAGCGCCCTAGGTGTCAGCGAAACTTTCTTT CASSALGVSETFF
TRBJ1-1 TRBD1 TRBV18 TGTGCCAGCTCCCAGGGGGGTACGAACACTGAAGCTTTCTTT CASSQGGTNTEAFF
TRBJ1-4 NA TRBV19 TGTGCCAGTATGGTGGGGGGGCCGGGTGAAAAACTGGTTTTT CASMVGGPGEKLVF
TRBJ2-7 TRBD2 TRBV29-1 TGCAGCGCCAAAGCCCATAGCGGGAGGGGGTCCTACGAGCAGTACTTC CSAKAHSGRGSYEQYF
TRBJ1-2 TRBD1 TRBV5-1 TGCGCCAGCAGCGCCGGGGACAGTACAAACTATGGCTACACCTTC CASSAGDSTNYGYTF
TRBJ1-5 NA TRBV2 TGTGCCACTAAGGGGGGAGGGGGCAATCAGCCCCAGCATTTT CATKGGGGNQPQHF
TRBJ2-5 TRBD2 TRBV7-9 TGTGCCAGCAGCACGGGGGGGCTAGCCGCTCGGAGTGGGGAGACCCAGTACTTC CASSTGGLAARSGETQYF
TRBJ2-7 NA TRBV6-5 TGTGCCAGCAGTTACTCGAAATCAGGGTACGAGCAGTACTTC CASSYSKSGYEQYF
TRBJ1-4 NA TRBV14 TGTGCCAGCAGCCAAGATTGGGGGGGGCTGAAGGAAAAACTGTTTTTT CASSQDWGGLKEKLFF